Shown below are 21 T cell receptor beta chains from a single sample sequenced in a study of blood T cells in healthy people across ages. Together with a sample-barcoded 5' primer, a J-beta primer mix was included in a second PCR lasting about 7 to 12 cycles. Each CDR3 protein is one row after TCRdb ran MiXCR on the 5' RACE reads. This sample carries about 1.1 million distinct CDR3 sequences, under 40% of them seen once, and the ten largest clones take about 12%. Sequencing used blood. These receptors were collected from a man younger than 30 in good health.

The V and J genes are TRBV6-5 and TRBJ2-3, with D perhaps given as TRBD1 or TRBD2 (5 bases each). Germline lookup yields CDR1 MNHEY and CDR2 SVGAGI. The V end lost 6 bases, the J end lost 2 bases, and 15 bases lay between the germline ends. The CDR3 totals 15 residues. As DNA, the CDR3 is TGTGCCAGCAGCCGCCCGGGACCCCCCACAGATACGCAGTATTTT. This translates into CASSRPGPPTDTQYF.

V usage is TRBV27 and J usage is TRBJ1-4; D is ambiguous. The CDR3 consists of 13 residues. The germline V gene has CDR1 MNHEY and CDR2 SMNVEV (reference sequence). With 4 bases removed from V and 8 bases from J, the gap between germline ends came to 11 bases. CDR3 protein: CASSSGLHEKLFF. CDR3 DNA: TGTGCCAGCAGTTCGGGCCTCCACGAAAAACTGTTTTTT.

The chain combines TRBV11-2 with TRBJ2-1; D remains unclear. The CDR3 is 16 residues long. CDR1 and CDR2 (germline): SGHAT, FQNNGV. Trimming shortened V by 7 bases and J by 0 bases, and 16 bases separated the two germline ends. CDR3 in DNA: TGTGCCAGCACCATAATGGGCTACAGCTCCTACAATGAGCAGTTCTTC. This encodes CASTIMGYSSYNEQFF.

This clonotype has ten or more counts. The gene calls are TRBV5-1 and TRBJ2-5; 10 bases agree with TRBD1. This CDR3 has 15 residues. Germline values: CDR1 SGHRS, CDR2 YFSETQ. V lost 4 bases, J lost 2 bases, and 5 bases stayed unmatched. The CDR3 region is CASSGRQGAQETQYF. The CDR3 DNA follows: TGCGCCAGCAGCGGGCGACAGGGGGCTCAAGAGACCCAGTACTTC.

This chain connects TRBV9 to TRBJ1-6, with D uncertain. There are 16 residues in the CDR3. CDR1 and CDR2 (germline): SGDLS, YYNGEE. Trimming shortened V by 3 bases and J by 3 bases, and 13 bases separated the two germline ends. The CDR3 sequence is CASSEKAEVYNSPLHF. The CDR3 nucleotides read TGTGCCAGCAGCGAAAAGGCAGAGGTCTATAATTCACCCCTCCACTTT.

The CDR3 sequence: CATSRDGGYQPQHF. Here the CDR3 DNA reads TGTGCCACCAGCAGAGATGGTGGCTATCAGCCCCAGCATTTT. The genes are TRBV15 and TRBJ1-5; the D is unclear. Germline CDR1 is LNHNV and CDR2 is YYDKDF (reference sequence). Trimming shortened V by 0 bases and J by 5 bases, and 8 bases separated the two germline ends. This CDR3 has 14 amino acids.

This chain connects TRBV3-1 to TRBJ2-2; 9 bases line up with TRBD1. The CDR3 runs to 15 residues. Trimming took 4 bases from V and 6 from J; bases not matched to a gene: 6. CDR1 is LGHDT and CDR2 is YNNKEL in the germline V gene (reference sequence). The CDR3, as DNA: TGTGCCAGCAGCCGTAACAGACAGGGGGCCGGGGAGCTGTTTTTT. Its translation is CASSRNRQGAGELFF.

This rearrangement joins TRBV21-1 to TRBJ1-2. TRBV21-1 is classified as a pseudogene. The CDR3 totals 13 residues. The CDR3 sequence: CASRVMGNYGYTF. Written as DNA, the CDR3 is TGTGCCAGCCGCGTGATGGGGAATTATGGCTACACCTTC.

This clonotype was detected once. This chain connects TRBV10-3 to TRBJ1-5; possible D gene TRBD1, 6 bases. Germline CDR1 and CDR2: ENHRY and SYGVKD. This CDR3 spans 16 amino acids. Trimming shortened V by 10 bases and J by 2 bases, and 21 bases separated the two germline ends. DNA for the CDR3: TGTGCCACCCAACCGCAGGGGATCTCGGGCAATCAGCCCCAGCATTTT. Translation gives CATQPQGISGNQPQHF.

The rearrangement uses TRBV20-1 and TRBJ1-2; D is perhaps TRBD1 (5 bases). V lost 2 bases, J lost 13 bases, and 17 bases lay in between. CDR3 length: 12 amino acids. CDR1 is DFQATT and CDR2 is SNEGSKA in the germline V gene (reference sequence). CDR3 sequence reads: CSARLKVGVITF. The DNA of the CDR3 is TGCAGTGCTAGATTGAAGGTGGGGGTTATCACCTTC.

This clonotype was found a few times. V and J are TRBV20-1 and TRBJ2-5; D not certain. Germline V CDR1 and CDR2: DFQATT, SNEGSKA (reference sequence). This CDR3 has 13 amino acids. The V end was cut by 0 bases, the J end by 1 base, with 6 bases between. The CDR3 bases are TGCAGTGCTAGAGATTTGGCCCAAGAGACCCAGTACTTC. Translated, it gives CSARDLAQETQYF.

This clonotype was seen more than once but under ten times. The CDR3 protein is CASRRSQSRDGYTF. CDR3 nucleotide sequence: TGTGCCAGCAGACGGTCACAATCCCGGGACGGCTACACCTTC. The rearrangement uses TRBV6-5 and TRBJ1-2; maybe TRBD1 (5 bases). This CDR3 has 14 amino acids. The germline V gene encodes CDR1 MNHEY and CDR2 SVGAGI. V was shortened by 6 bases and J by 8 bases, with 19 bases between the two germline ends.

This clonotype has a single count. Its ends do not fully match the called genes, so a read error is possible. The chain recombines TRBV6-1 with TRBJ2-7, with 9 bases matching TRBD1. In germline, CDR1 is MNHNS, CDR2 SASEGT. CDR3 size: 17 residues. CDR3 in amino acids: CASSPPQGTGKTYGQYF. The DNA of the CDR3 is TGTGCCAGCAGTCCACCACAAGGGACAGGGAAGACATACGGGCAGTACTTC.

This clonotype was detected only a few times. The chain combines TRBV27 with TRBJ1-1, with TRBD1 matching 10 bases. Germline V gives CDR1 MNHEY, CDR2 SMNVEV (reference sequence). This CDR3 is built from 14 residues. Trimming took 7 bases from V and 1 from J; bases not matched to a gene: 3. The CDR3: CASMRTGGNTEAFF. The CDR3 nucleotides are TGTGCCAGCATGAGGACAGGGGGGAACACTGAAGCTTTCTTT.

Turning to this clonotype: This may stem from a read error, because a much larger clone lies one nucleotide away. V gene TRBV28 combines with J gene TRBJ2-1, with 9 nucleotides matching TRBD1. The CDR3 is 15 residues long. V shed 3 bases, J shed 12 bases, and the junction held 12 bases outside the gene matches. Germline CDR1 and CDR2: MDHEN and SYDVKM. This chain's CDR3 is CASSLTGGRVGAQFF. For the CDR3, the DNA is TGTGCCAGCAGTTTGACAGGGGGAAGAGTAGGTGCGCAGTTCTTC.

This rearrangement joins TRBV6-2 or TRBV6-3 to TRBJ1-6; D not certain. The CDR3 length is 15 residues. Germline V gene data show CDR1 as MNHEY and CDR2 as SVGEGT. V was clipped by 8 bases and J by 3 bases, with 14 bases between them. The CDR3 here is CASSPPTDYNSPLHF. In DNA form, the CDR3 reads TGTGCCAGCTCCCCCCCGACGGACTATAATTCACCCCTCCACTTT.

Of note for this clonotype: One junction end does not reproduce the germline sequence, and a read error may be involved. The CDR3 region is CASSYGGQGTGTQYF. The CDR3 nucleotides are TGTGCCAGCAGTTATGGGGGACAGGGCACAGGTACGCAGTATTTT. The rearrangement links TRBV6-5 to TRBJ2-3; 9 bases agree with TRBD1. The CDR3 is 15 residues long. Germline lookup yields CDR1 MNHEY and CDR2 SVGAGI.

The sample holds many counts of this clonotype. The chain is built from TRBV3-1 and TRBJ2-5; D gene uncertain. The germline V gene has CDR1 LGHDT and CDR2 YNNKEL (reference sequence). The ends were cut back, 3 bases at V and 5 bases at J, with 22 bases in the middle. CDR3 length equals 17 residues. CDR3: CASSHQEKASRWETQYF. The CDR3, as DNA: TGTGCCAGCAGCCACCAGGAGAAGGCTAGTCGTTGGGAGACCCAGTACTTC.

This chain links TRBV20-1 with TRBJ2-1, with 10 bases lining up with TRBD2. V lost 6 bases and J lost 7; bases outside the gene matches: 6. CDR1 is DFQATT and CDR2 is SNEGSKA in the germline V gene (reference sequence). CDR3 length equals 13 residues. CDR3 bases: TGCAGTGCCACAGCGGGGGGGCCAAATGAGCAGTTCTTC. It translates to CSATAGGPNEQFF.

This clonotype turned up a few times. The CDR3 DNA reads as TGTGCCAGCAGTTTGACGAAATCCTACGAGCAGTACTTC. This codes for CASSLTKSYEQYF. The V gene is TRBV6-5, the J gene TRBJ2-7; D is undetermined. Germline CDR1 reads MNHEY; CDR2 reads SVGAGI. The ends were cut back, 4 bases at V and 1 base at J, with 8 bases in the middle. The CDR3 covers 13 residues.

This clonotype was recorded at least ten times. The chain couples TRBV5-1 to TRBJ1-4; D remains unclear. From germline, CDR1 is SGHRS and CDR2 YFSETQ. V was cut by 2 bases and J by 5 bases, with 7 bases left in between. The CDR3 is made up of 13 amino acids. CDR3 region: CASSLRPNEKLFF. CDR3 sequence (DNA): TGCGCCAGCAGCTTAAGGCCCAATGAAAAACTGTTTTTT.